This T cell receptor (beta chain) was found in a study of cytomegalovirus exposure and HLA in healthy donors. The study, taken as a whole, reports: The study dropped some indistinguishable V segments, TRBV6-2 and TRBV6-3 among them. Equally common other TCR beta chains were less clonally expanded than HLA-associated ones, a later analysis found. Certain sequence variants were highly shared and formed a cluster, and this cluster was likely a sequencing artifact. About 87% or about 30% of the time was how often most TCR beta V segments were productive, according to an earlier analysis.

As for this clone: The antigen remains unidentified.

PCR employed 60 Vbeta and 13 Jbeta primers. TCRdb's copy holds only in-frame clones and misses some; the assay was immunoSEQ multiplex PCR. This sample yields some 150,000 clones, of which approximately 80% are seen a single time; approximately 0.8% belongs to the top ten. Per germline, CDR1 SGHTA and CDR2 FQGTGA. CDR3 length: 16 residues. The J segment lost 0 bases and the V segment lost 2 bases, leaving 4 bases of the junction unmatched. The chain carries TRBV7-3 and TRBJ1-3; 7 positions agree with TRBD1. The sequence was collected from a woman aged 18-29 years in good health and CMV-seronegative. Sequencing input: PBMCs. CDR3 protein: CASSLGPGGSGNTIYF. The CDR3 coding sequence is TGTGCCAGCAGCTTAGGCCCAGGGGGCTCTGGAAACACCATATATTTT. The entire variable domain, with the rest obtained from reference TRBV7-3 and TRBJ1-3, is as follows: GAGVSQTPSNKVTEKGKYVELRCDPISGHTALYWYRQSLGQGPEFLIYFQGTGAADDSGLPNDRFFAVRPEGSVSTLKIQRTERGDSAVYLCASSLGPGGSGNTIYFGEGSWLTVV.